Below, 2 T cell receptor beta chains from the same sample are listed, as sequenced in a study of response to subunit inactivated influenza vaccine. In TCRdb, the RT-PCR reads were re-called with MiXCR into one record per CDR3 protein. The sample has about 500,000 distinct CDR3 sequences, 16% seen once; the top ten hold about 3%. The material sequenced was CD4+ T cells sorted from PBMCs, taken 23 to 25 months after vaccination. The receptors were gathered from a man in his fifties or sixties who received an inactivated influenza vaccine.

This chain uses TRBV6-2 or TRBV6-3 with TRBJ2-3, with unresolved D. Germline V lookup: CDR1 MNHEY, CDR2 SVGEGT. The CDR3 consists of 15 residues. Trimming removed 6 bases from V and 2 bases from J, with 15 bases in between. The CDR3 DNA reads TGTGCCAGCAGGACGGCGCAGCTATACACAGATACGCAGTATTTT. As protein: CASRTAQLYTDTQYF.

This clonotype was seen at least ten times. The J gene is TRBJ2-1, the V gene TRBV12-3 or TRBV12-4, with D possibly being TRBD2 (7 bases). This CDR3 is built from 14 residues. The V and J ends lost 7 bases and 5 bases respectively, with 15 bases between them. The CDR3 sequence is CASILGGLNNEQFF. CDR3 nucleotides: TGTGCCAGCATCCTCGGGGGGCTCAACAATGAGCAGTTCTTC.